One T cell receptor (beta chain) is described in this entry. Only in-frame clones appear in the TCRdb table, and some are missing; sequencing was by immunoSEQ multiplex PCR. The repertoire holds tens of thousands of clones, with approximately 96% as singletons. The data are from a study of T cell changes during pregnancy in multiple sclerosis. This CDR3 spans 12 amino acids. V gave up 1 base and J gave up 8 bases, with 6 bases separating them. CDR1 and CDR2 from the germline V gene are SGHTA and FQGNSA. The TCR comes from a female donor with multiple sclerosis, enrolled in a pregnancy study. Sequencing used CD8+ T cells from peripheral blood mononuclear cells, obtained after pregnancy. The genes are TRBV7-2 and TRBJ2-1; unclear D gene. CDR3 loop: CASSLVRDEQFF. The CDR3 DNA reads as TGTGCCAGCAGCTTAGTACGGGATGAGCAGTTCTTC.